This TCR beta chain was profiled in a study of T cells in Graves' hyperthyroidism and ophthalmopathy. From germline, CDR1 is LGHDT and CDR2 YNNKEL (reference sequence). The V gene lost 2 bases and the J gene lost 1 base, with 8 bases spanning the gap. CDR3 length equals 14 residues. RNA transcripts yielded amplified TCR beta CDR3 regions. RT-PCR in the first round (using the HTBI primer set) targeted the TCR CDR3. TCRdb processed the multiplex PCR reads anew with MiXCR; each CDR3 protein has one entry. The table records about 600,000 distinct CDR3 sequences, about 16% of them present only once. This clonotype was seen at least ten times.

This sequence was found in a woman aged 35 to 49 with Graves' ophthalmopathy. The chain uses TRBV3-1 and TRBJ1-1; possibly TRBD1 for D (6 bases). The sequenced sample was blood. The CDR3, as DNA: TGTGCCAGCAGCCAACGGGACACGAACACTGAAGCTTTCTTT. Its translation: CASSQRDTNTEAFF.